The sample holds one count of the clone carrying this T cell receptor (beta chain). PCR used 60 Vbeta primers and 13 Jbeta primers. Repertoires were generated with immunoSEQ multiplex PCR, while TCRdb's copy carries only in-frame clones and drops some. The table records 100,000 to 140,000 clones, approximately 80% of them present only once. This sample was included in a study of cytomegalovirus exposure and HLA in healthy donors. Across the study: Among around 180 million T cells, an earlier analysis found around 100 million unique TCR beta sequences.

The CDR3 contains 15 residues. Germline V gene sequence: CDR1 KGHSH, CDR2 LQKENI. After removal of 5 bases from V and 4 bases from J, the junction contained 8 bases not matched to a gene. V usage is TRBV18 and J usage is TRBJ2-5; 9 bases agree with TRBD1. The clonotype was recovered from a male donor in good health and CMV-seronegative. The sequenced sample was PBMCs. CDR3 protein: CASSAGTGNSETQYF. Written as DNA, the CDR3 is TGTGCCAGCTCAGCCGGGACAGGGAATTCAGAGACCCAGTACTTC.